This T cell receptor (beta chain) is from a study of blood T cell repertoires in COVID-19. This table comes from immunoSEQ multiplex PCR, and its TCRdb copy is limited to in-frame clones, with some not included. The sample records more than 300,000 clones, approximately 88% being singletons. This clone was observed a handful of times. The germline gives CDR1 LGHNA, CDR2 YNFKEQ. The length of the CDR3 is 15 residues. The V end lost 2 bases, the J end lost 7 bases, and 12 bases lay between the germline ends. This chain links TRBV4-2 with TRBJ1-6, with TRBD1 as a possible D gene (6 bases). The sample was peripheral blood. The TCR was taken from a woman between 25 and 40 years old with COVID-19, enrolled during active disease. CDR3 coding DNA: TGTGCCAGCAGCCAACTTACAGGGCCCAATTCACCCCTCCACTTT. Protein product: CASSQLTGPNSPLHF.